This T cell receptor (beta chain) was profiled in a study of cytomegalovirus exposure and HLA in healthy donors (dated by TCRdb to about 2017). Looking at the study overall: An earlier analysis of 550 to 700 of the donors reported approximately 270 Gb of sequence data and 120 million or so unique TCR beta sequences from roughly 200 million T cells. An early release that covered 640 HLA-typed donors contained 250 to 350 gigabases of sequencing data and roughly 84 million unique TCR sequences. Of the roughly 430 genotyped donors, 65% to 90% fell in the genetic ancestry cluster associated with self-reported Caucasian donors. The study aimed to test whether cataloging public T cell receptors could reveal signatures of past pathogen exposure. Using immunosequencing, the study profiled T cell repertoires from about 650 subjects and related those repertoires to cytomegalovirus serostatus. A separate validation cohort of more than 100 different subjects was used in addition to the approximately 700-subject first cohort. High-throughput TCR immunosequencing, statistical association of individual TCRs with disease status, and machine learning were combined to predict cytomegalovirus infection status. To study patterns of TCR occurrence, a later analysis re-analyzed previously published TCR beta repertoires from more than 550 donors and added high-resolution HLA genotyping. In the later analysis, no new phenotypic data were used to find candidate immune exposures; instead, reliance was placed on TCR beta sequences and their occurrence across donors. An earlier analysis of roughly 580 of the donors used high-throughput TCR beta sequencing to judge whether each TCR beta V gene segment behaved as functional or pseudogenic. Donor age, sex, ethnicity and CMV serostatus were collected together with the repertoire data. Genome-wide SNP genotypes for about 65% of the 666 donors were used in a later genetic analysis, which treated that subset as a discovery cohort. Every repertoire in the discovery cohort had been generated on one and the same sequencing platform. HLA typing covered class I and class II loci at four-digit resolution. Typing coverage varied by locus: 629-630 donors for A, B, C, DRB1 and DQB1; roughly 510 for DQA1; about 600 for DPA1; under 490 for DPB1. Roughly 5 DR-DQ haplotypes were handled as single units for association and clustering because linkage in the cohort was strong. Among some 400 genotyped donors of the cohort, an average of around 240,000 unique TCR beta nucleotide sequences was sequenced per donor, of which about 20% were non-productive.

With respect to this clone: Its recognized antigen is unknown. Base qualities are not provided; no much larger clone lies one nucleotide away.

Findings and caveats that apply to the study as a whole: A cluster of highly shared sequence variants was judged likely to be a technical artifact of the sequencing pipeline. In a later analysis, about 17,000 TCR beta sequences were associated with specific HLA alleles at a false discovery rate of 0.05. In a later analysis, HLA-associated TCR beta chains were found to be more clonally expanded and to have lower generation probabilities than equally common non-associated chains. Strong co-occurrence of HLA alleles, especially DR and DQ, made assigning TCR associations to individual alleles difficult. According to a later analysis, parvovirus B19, influenza, CMV and Epstein-Barr virus appeared linked to several top co-occurrence clusters. A further reported finding was that TCR beta sequences accurately predicted the HLA-A and HLA-B alleles for most subjects in the first cohort. The classifier was reported to diagnose cytomegalovirus status with high specificity and sensitivity in both the original and validation cohorts. According to a later analysis, most CMV-associated TCR beta chains appeared to be HLA-restricted, and the HLA associations seemed to be driven largely by CMV exposure. A few of the identified cytomegalovirus-associated TCR beta chains were confirmed in vitro to be specific for cytomegalovirus antigens. According to a later analysis, TCR association rates differed among HLA loci, with DRB1 alleles showing the most associated TCRs and HLA-C alleles showing the fewest. Correlated functional status among segregating V segments might reflect linkage disequilibrium, but an unknown experimental factor could not be ruled out. HLA typing was unavailable for some donors at each locus, so association tests used only the typed subset. Sequencing depth was assumed to be roughly uniform across donors in the presence/absence analyses, though that assumption may not hold. The only immune exposure information available for the cohort was CMV serostatus. This cohort had only TCR beta chains sequenced, and the lack of alpha or paired-chain data limited which features could be detected. A total of about 180 TCR beta chains were listed by the study as associated with cytomegalovirus. A later genetic analysis reported fewer N-insertions in productive TCRs among donors in an Asian-associated ancestry cluster than the roughly 640-donor mean. Most TCR sequences were seen in very few donors, while some public TCRs were found in many individuals. An earlier analysis of roughly 570 of the donors showed that most TCR beta V segments appeared in productive rearrangements either about 87% or about 30% of the time, which broadly matched IMGT annotations. According to the authors, the approach could potentially be generalized to other disease states and immunological phenotypes. Because counts were too low, around 17 rarely observed V segments, including chromosome 9 orphons, were left out of the earlier analysis of roughly 600 of the donors. An association between a missense DCLRE1C variant and V-gene and J-gene trimming of TCR beta chains was found in a later genetic analysis and replicated in an independent cohort.

The protocol used for the library was the immunoSEQ multiplex PCR assay. For the multiplex PCR, a mixture combining 60 forward primers for TCR Vbeta segments and 13 reverse primers for TCR Jbeta segments was used. The CDR3 region of rearranged TCR beta genes was amplified from genomic DNA by a multiplex PCR assay. The Illumina HiSeq System was used to sequence the amplified TCR beta libraries as 87-base-pair reads. Regarding the original processing steps: Across the 600 to 700 repertoires, a later analysis counted tens of millions of unique TCR beta chains, some 11 million of which were shared by at least two donors. Raw reads were error-corrected and collapsed into unique sequences with a nearest-neighbor algorithm that merged closely related sequences to remove PCR and sequencing errors. Alignment of CDR3 sequences to IMGT reference sequences was used to assign V, D and J gene segments. For a sequence to be retained, a match of at least six nucleotides to both a V gene segment and a J gene segment was required. A rearrangement counted as productive if the CDR3 had no stop codons and remained in frame with V and J, and every other rearrangement counted as non-productive. Following IMGT convention, CDR3 was defined as the stretch from the second conserved V-encoded cysteine up to the conserved J-encoded phenylalanine. The earlier analysis of some 550 of the donors excluded any sequence lacking an unambiguous match to a single V gene segment. In an earlier analysis of 587 of the donors, V segments were called functional above 56.7% productive rearrangements and were called segregating when the between-donor standard deviation exceeded 5%. A statistical classification framework was built to diagnose cytomegalovirus status from the catalog of TCR beta chain sequences. In a later analysis, V and J genes were assigned by comparing TCR nucleotide sequences against IMGT/GENE-DB human TR gene sequences. Using the TCRdist pipeline, a later analysis assigned CDR3 sequences along with most-parsimonious VDJ recombination scenarios. In a later analysis, each TCR beta chain was defined by its CDR3 amino acid sequence together with its V-gene family, and reads lacking a unique V-gene family were excluded. In a later analysis, 450 to 600 highly shared, low-generation-probability nucleotide sequences were removed to address suspected cross-contamination and a sequencing artifact. In a later analysis, a clonal expansion index was calculated for each public chain from normalized within-repertoire ranks of inferred template counts. In a later analysis, generation probabilities were computed using a VDJ recombination model fitted to out-of-frame rearrangements, and the results were checked against IGoR. Hypergeometric tests were used in a later analysis to score TCR-TCR, TCR-HLA and TCR-CMV co-occurrence, with a repertoire-size bias correction applied to the TCR pairs. A later analysis estimated false discovery rates by permuting HLA or CMV assignments 20 times. In a later analysis, co-occurring TCRs were grouped with DBSCAN, and TCRdist sequence similarity was added when clustering was performed within HLA-allele-positive subsets. Repertoires with fewer than 30,000 or more than 120,000 public chains were left out of co-occurrence clustering, as were five repertoires with anomalous nucleotide sharing. What TCRdb holds here is the immuneACCESS table cut down to in-frame rearrangements. Part of the clones is not present; checked against another copy, under half of the missing clones reflect an unresolved V gene, and the others are unexplained. V, J and clone size are taken as reported in that table, and D and trimming were inferred from the DNA itself. The table for this sample lists about 63,000 clones; approximately 92% of them were counted only once. Jointly, the top ten make up 12% of the sample.

The cohort consisted of 600 to 750 healthy bone marrow donors. Cohort members were all nominally healthy when sampled, although unrecorded immune exposures were likely present. The donor was CMV seropositive and belonged to the group of around 300 seropositive cohort members. Each donor provided a peripheral blood sample, and peripheral blood mononuclear cells were used for TCR beta sequencing. Genomic DNA was extracted from the blood cell samples with the Qiagen DNeasy Blood Extraction Kit. Sequencing was performed on PBMCs. The clonotype originates from a woman in her 30s in good health and CMV-seropositive.

Here is the DNA: TGCGCCAGCAGCCTATATGACAGGGCCTTCAATCAGCCCCAGCATTTT. It translates as CASSLYDRAFNQPQHF. The rearrangement joined TRBV4-1 to TRBJ1-5; 7 bases in between match TRBD1. Trimming removed 4 bases from V and 3 bases from J; the gene matches leave 9 bases unexplained. CDR1 and CDR2, per the germline V gene, are MGHRA and YSYEKL. From the cysteine through the phenylalanine, the CDR3 covers 16 amino acids. The CDR3 DNA has 48 bases and is translated from base 1.